This T cell receptor (beta chain) is from a study of T cells after posttransplantation cyclophosphamide. General observations from the study: After PTCy, TRB diversity resembled that of CNI/methotrexate controls. Donor CD8+ memory clones often dominated recipient blood repertoires at later times. Skin or GI-infiltrating T cells shared few TRB sequences with blood.

This related bone marrow graft donor gave peripheral blood on the day of marrow donation. Note on this clone: Its antigen is currently unknown.

The table came from immunoSEQ multiplex PCR; TCRdb's copy has only in-frame clones and leaves some out. This sample has around 30,000 clones, with roughly 90% found just once. Germline CDR1 and CDR2: SGHRS and YFSETQ. There are 13 residues in the CDR3. The chain joins TRBV5-1 to TRBJ2-5; possible D gene TRBD2, 6 bases. The J call may be wrong; the DNA end is better matched by TRBJ2-7. The sequence derives from a man aged 45-65 years. Sequencing input: PBMCs. This CDR3 is CASSTGTYYEQYF. CDR3 in DNA: TGCGCCAGCAGCACCGGGACTTACTACGAGCAGTACTTC.